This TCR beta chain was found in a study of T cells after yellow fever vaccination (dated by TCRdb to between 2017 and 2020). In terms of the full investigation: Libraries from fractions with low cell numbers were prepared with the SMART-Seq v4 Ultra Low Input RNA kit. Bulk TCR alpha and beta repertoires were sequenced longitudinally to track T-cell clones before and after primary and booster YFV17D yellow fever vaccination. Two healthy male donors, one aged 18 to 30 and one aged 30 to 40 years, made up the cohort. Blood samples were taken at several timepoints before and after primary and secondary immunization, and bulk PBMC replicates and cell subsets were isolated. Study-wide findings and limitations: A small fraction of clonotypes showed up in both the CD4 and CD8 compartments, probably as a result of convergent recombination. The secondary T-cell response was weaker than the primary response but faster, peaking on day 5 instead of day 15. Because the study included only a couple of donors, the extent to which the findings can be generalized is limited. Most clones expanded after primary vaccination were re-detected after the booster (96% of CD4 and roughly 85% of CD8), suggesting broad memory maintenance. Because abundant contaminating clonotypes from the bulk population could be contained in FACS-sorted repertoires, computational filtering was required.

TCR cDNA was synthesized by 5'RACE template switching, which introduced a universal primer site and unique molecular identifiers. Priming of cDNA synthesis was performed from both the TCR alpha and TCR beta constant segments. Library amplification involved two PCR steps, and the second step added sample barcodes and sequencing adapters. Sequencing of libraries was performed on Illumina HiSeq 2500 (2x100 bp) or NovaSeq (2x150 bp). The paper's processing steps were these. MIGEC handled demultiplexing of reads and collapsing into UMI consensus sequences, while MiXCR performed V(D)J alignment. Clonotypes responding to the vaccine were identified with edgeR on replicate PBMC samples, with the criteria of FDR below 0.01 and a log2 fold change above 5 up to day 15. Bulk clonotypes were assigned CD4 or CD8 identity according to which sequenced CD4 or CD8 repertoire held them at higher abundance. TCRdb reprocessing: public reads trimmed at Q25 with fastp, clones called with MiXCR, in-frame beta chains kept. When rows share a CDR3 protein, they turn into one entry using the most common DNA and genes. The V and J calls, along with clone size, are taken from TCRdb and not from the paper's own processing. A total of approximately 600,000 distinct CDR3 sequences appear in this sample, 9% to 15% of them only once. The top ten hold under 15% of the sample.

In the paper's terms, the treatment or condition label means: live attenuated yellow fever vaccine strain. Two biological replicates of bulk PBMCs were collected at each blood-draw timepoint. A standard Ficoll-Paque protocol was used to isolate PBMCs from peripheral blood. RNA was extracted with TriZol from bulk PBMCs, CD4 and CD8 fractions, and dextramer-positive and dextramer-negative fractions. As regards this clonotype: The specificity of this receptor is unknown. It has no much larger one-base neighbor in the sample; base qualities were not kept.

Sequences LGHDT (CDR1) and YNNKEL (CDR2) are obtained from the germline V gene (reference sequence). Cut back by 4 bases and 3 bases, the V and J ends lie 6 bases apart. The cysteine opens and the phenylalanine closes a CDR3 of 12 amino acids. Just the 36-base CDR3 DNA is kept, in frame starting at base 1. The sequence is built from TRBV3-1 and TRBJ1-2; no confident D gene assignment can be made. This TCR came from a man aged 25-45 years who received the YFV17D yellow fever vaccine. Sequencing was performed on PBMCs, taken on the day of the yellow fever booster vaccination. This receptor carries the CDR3 CASSLSYYGYTF. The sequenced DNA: TGTGCCAGCAGCCTGAGCTACTATGGCTACACCTTC. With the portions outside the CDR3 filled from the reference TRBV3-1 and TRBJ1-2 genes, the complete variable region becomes DTAVSQTPKYLVTQMGNDKSIKCEQNLGHDTMYWYKQDSKKFLKIMFSYNNKELIINETVPNRFSPKSPDKAHLNLHINSLELGDSAVYFCASSLSYYGYTFGSGTRLTVV.